A selection of T cell receptor beta chains follows, all from one sample in a study of Ad26.COV2.S vaccination and SARS-CoV-2 variants. Measured with immunoSEQ multiplex PCR; TCRdb has only the in-frame clones, and not every one. The sample consists of more than 300,000 clones, about 89% of them appearing once. Sequencing used peripheral blood, obtained in a trial of Ad26.COV2.S vaccine versus placebo. All receptors derive from a person aged 18 to 59 who received the Ad26.COV2.S COVID-19 vaccine or a placebo. CDR3s include the opening cysteine and the closing phenylalanine or tryptophan. Fields, in order: CDR3 protein, CDR3 DNA, D gene, V gene, clone size, J gene. D genes are given only for firm matches. The listing skips clone size in some rows; elsewhere it reads once, few, many or a size class.

cdr3_aa: CASSLRQAVYEQYF; cdr3_nt: TGTGCCAGCAGCCTCCGACAGGCAGTCTACGAGCAGTACTTC; d_call: NA; v_call: TRBV3-1/TRBV3-2; clone_size: NA; j_call: TRBJ2-7
cdr3_aa: CASSIRLDSYNEQFF; cdr3_nt: TGTGCCAGTAGTATTCGACTAGACTCCTACAATGAGCAGTTCTTC; d_call: NA; v_call: TRBV19; clone_size: NA; j_call: TRBJ2-1
cdr3_aa: CASSERTAGDYEQYF; cdr3_nt: TGTGCCAGCAGTGAAAGGACAGCGGGGGACTACGAGCAGTACTTC; d_call: TRBD2; v_call: TRBV25-1; clone_size: NA; j_call: TRBJ2-7
cdr3_aa: CASSTREETQYF; cdr3_nt: TGTGCCAGTAGTACTCGGGAAGAGACCCAGTACTTC; d_call: NA; v_call: TRBV19; clone_size: once; j_call: TRBJ2-5
cdr3_aa: CASSFAGRGETQYF; cdr3_nt: TGTGCCAGCAGCTTCGCAGGGAGGGGAGAGACCCAGTACTTC; d_call: TRBD2; v_call: TRBV7-2; clone_size: NA; j_call: TRBJ2-5
cdr3_aa: CASSAPGNSPLHF; cdr3_nt: TGTGCCAGCTCAGCCCCGGGAAATTCACCCCTCCACTTT; d_call: NA; v_call: TRBV18; clone_size: few; j_call: TRBJ1-6
cdr3_aa: CSVVELAGTYEQYF; cdr3_nt: TGCAGCGTTGTGGAACTAGCGGGAACCTACGAGCAGTACTTC; d_call: TRBD2; v_call: TRBV29-1; clone_size: NA; j_call: TRBJ2-7
cdr3_aa: CASRKRNTGELFF; cdr3_nt: TGTGCCAGCAGAAAACGGAACACCGGGGAGCTGTTTTTT; d_call: NA; v_call: TRBV12-3/TRBV12-4; clone_size: NA; j_call: TRBJ2-2
cdr3_aa: CACSGTAYSYNEQFF; cdr3_nt: TGTGCCTGCTCCGGGACAGCGTACTCCTACAATGAGCAGTTCTTC; d_call: TRBD1; v_call: TRBV30; clone_size: NA; j_call: TRBJ2-1
cdr3_aa: CARTRTGRYNQPQHF; cdr3_nt: TGTGCCAGGACCCGGACAGGGCGTTACAATCAGCCCCAGCATTTT; d_call: TRBD1; v_call: TRBV7-3; clone_size: few; j_call: TRBJ1-5
cdr3_aa: CASSKGTVPNTEAFF; cdr3_nt: TGTGCCAGCAGCAAGGGGACGGTACCGAACACTGAAGCTTTCTTT; d_call: NA; v_call: TRBV5-4; clone_size: NA; j_call: TRBJ1-1
cdr3_aa: CASSGQGVRTDTQYF; cdr3_nt: TGTGCCAGCAGTGGGCAGGGTGTACGCACAGATACGCAGTATTTT; d_call: NA; v_call: TRBV28; clone_size: NA; j_call: TRBJ2-3
cdr3_aa: CASSPDLTSGAHNEQFF; cdr3_nt: TGTGCCAGCTCACCTGACTTGACTAGCGGGGCCCACAATGAGCAGTTCTTC; d_call: TRBD2; v_call: TRBV18; clone_size: NA; j_call: TRBJ2-1
cdr3_aa: CSVVDGYNEQFF; cdr3_nt: TGCAGCGTTGTGGACGGATACAATGAGCAGTTCTTC; d_call: NA; v_call: TRBV29-1; clone_size: NA; j_call: TRBJ2-1
cdr3_aa: CASSLVRGRGDTGELFF; cdr3_nt: TGCGCCAGCAGCTTGGTCAGGGGACGAGGTGACACCGGGGAGCTGTTTTTT; d_call: NA; v_call: TRBV5-1; clone_size: NA; j_call: TRBJ2-2
cdr3_aa: CASGLAGETQYF; cdr3_nt: TGCGCCAGCGGATTAGCGGGAGAGACCCAGTACTTC; d_call: TRBD2; v_call: TRBV10-2; clone_size: NA; j_call: TRBJ2-5
cdr3_aa: CASSPRGGSNQPQHF; cdr3_nt: TGTGCCAGCAGCCCCCGTGGAGGGTCCAATCAGCCCCAGCATTTT; d_call: NA; v_call: TRBV3-1/TRBV3-2; clone_size: NA; j_call: TRBJ1-5
cdr3_aa: CSVEAWVTGELFF; cdr3_nt: TGCAGCGTTGAGGCGTGGGTCACCGGGGAGCTGTTTTTT; d_call: NA; v_call: TRBV29-1; clone_size: NA; j_call: TRBJ2-2
cdr3_aa: CATSDLGPGLLHF; cdr3_nt: TGTGCCACCAGTGATTTAGGCCCCGGGCTTCTCCACTTT; d_call: NA; v_call: TRBV24-1; clone_size: NA; j_call: TRBJ1-6
cdr3_aa: CASSRSSGRPSYEQYF; cdr3_nt: TGTGCCAGCAGCCGATCGAGCGGGAGGCCCTCCTACGAGCAGTACTTC; d_call: TRBD2; v_call: TRBV6-6; clone_size: NA; j_call: TRBJ2-7
cdr3_aa: CASSFGSYEQYF; cdr3_nt: TGTGCCAGCAGTTTCGGTTCCTACGAGCAGTACTTC; d_call: NA; v_call: TRBV28; clone_size: NA; j_call: TRBJ2-7
cdr3_aa: CASSQTDSGNTIYF; cdr3_nt: TGTGCCAGCAGCCAGACAGACTCTGGAAACACCATATATTTT; d_call: NA; v_call: TRBV7-6; clone_size: NA; j_call: TRBJ1-3
cdr3_aa: CASRLGLRMDTQYF; cdr3_nt: TGCGCCAGCAGGTTGGGGCTGAGGATGGATACGCAGTATTTT; d_call: NA; v_call: TRBV5-1; clone_size: NA; j_call: TRBJ2-3
cdr3_aa: CASSLERANTGELFF; cdr3_nt: TGCGCCAGCAGCTTGGAAAGGGCCAACACCGGGGAGCTGTTTTTT; d_call: NA; v_call: TRBV5-1; clone_size: NA; j_call: TRBJ2-2
cdr3_aa: CATSDPRRSTDTQYF; cdr3_nt: TGTGCCACCAGTGATCCGAGACGGAGCACAGATACGCAGTATTTT; d_call: NA; v_call: TRBV24-1; clone_size: NA; j_call: TRBJ2-3
cdr3_aa: CASSVLAGVDTQYF; cdr3_nt: TGTGCCAGCAGCGTCCTAGCGGGAGTAGATACGCAGTATTTT; d_call: TRBD2; v_call: TRBV2; clone_size: NA; j_call: TRBJ2-3